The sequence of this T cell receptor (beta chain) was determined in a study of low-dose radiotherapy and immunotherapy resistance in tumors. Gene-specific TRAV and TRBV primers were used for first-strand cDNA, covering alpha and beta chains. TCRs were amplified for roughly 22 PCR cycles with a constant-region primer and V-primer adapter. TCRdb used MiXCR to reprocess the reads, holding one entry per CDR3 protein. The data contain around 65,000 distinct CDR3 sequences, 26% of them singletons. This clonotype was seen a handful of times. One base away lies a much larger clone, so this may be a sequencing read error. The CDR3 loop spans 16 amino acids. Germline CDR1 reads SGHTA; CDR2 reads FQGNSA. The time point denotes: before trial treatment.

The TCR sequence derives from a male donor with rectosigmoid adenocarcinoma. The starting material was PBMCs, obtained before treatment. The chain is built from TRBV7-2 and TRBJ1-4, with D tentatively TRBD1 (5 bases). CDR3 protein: CVSSLRKSEGNEKLFF. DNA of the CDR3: TGTGTCAGCAGCTTAAGAAAGTCGGAGGGGAACGAAAAACTGTTTTTT. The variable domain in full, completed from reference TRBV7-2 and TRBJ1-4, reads GAGVSQSPSNKVTEKGKDVELRCDPISGHTALYWYRQSLGQGLEFLIYFQGNSAPDKSGLPSDRFSAERTGGSVSTLTIQRTQQEDSAVYLCVSSLRKSEGNEKLFFGSGTQLSVL.